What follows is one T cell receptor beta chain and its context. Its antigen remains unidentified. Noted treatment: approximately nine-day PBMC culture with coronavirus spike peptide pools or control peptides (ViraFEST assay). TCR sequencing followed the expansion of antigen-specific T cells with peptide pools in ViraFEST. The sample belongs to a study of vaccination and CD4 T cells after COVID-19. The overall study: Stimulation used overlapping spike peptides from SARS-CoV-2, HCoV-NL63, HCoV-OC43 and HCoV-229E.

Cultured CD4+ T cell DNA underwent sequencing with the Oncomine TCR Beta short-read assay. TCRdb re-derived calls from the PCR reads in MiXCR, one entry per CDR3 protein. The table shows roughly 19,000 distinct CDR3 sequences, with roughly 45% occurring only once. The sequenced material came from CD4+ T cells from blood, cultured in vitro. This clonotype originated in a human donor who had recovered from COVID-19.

The CDR3 nucleotides are TGTGCCAGCAGGGCCGGGACCGTCGACGATACGCAGTATTTT. It specifies CASRAGTVDDTQYF. This chain uses TRBV6-1 with TRBJ2-3; D may be TRBD1 or TRBD2 (5 bases each). Germline CDR1 reads MNHNS; CDR2 reads SASEGT. V was shortened by 6 bases and J by 6 bases, with 16 bases between the two germline ends. CDR3 size: 14 residues.